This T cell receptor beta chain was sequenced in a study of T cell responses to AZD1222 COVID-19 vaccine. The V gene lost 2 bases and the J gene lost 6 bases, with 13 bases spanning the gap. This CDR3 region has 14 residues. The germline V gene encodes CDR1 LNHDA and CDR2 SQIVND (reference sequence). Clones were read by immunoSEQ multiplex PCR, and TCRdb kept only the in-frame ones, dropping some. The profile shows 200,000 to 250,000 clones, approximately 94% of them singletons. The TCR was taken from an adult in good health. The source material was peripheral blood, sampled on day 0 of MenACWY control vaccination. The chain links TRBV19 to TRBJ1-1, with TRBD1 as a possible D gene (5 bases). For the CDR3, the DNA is TGTGCCAGTAGTATACGGGGGGTAGGATCTGAAGCTTTCTTT. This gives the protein CASSIRGVGSEAFF.